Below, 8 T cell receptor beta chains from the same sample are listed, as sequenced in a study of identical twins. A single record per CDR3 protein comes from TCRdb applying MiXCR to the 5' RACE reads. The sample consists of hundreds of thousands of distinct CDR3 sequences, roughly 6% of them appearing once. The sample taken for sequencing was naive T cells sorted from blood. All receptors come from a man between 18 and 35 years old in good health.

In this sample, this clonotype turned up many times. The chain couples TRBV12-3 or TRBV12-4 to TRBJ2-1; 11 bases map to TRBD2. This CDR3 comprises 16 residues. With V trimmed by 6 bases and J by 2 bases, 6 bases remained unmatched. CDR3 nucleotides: TGTGCCAGCAGACCGGGACTAGCGGATCCCTACAATGAGCAGTTCTTC. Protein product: CASRPGLADPYNEQFF.

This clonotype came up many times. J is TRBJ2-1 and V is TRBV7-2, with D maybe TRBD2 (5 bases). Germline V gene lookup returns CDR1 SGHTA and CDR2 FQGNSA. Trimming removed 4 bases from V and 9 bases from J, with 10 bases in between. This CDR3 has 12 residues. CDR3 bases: TGTGCCAGCAGCTCCCGGGATCGTGAGCAGTTCTTC. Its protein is CASSSRDREQFF.

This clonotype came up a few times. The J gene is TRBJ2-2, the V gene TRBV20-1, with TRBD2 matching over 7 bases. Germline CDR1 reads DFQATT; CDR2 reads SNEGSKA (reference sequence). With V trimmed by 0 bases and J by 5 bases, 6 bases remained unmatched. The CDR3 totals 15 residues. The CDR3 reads CSAREPWEGTGELFF. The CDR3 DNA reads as TGCAGTGCTAGAGAGCCTTGGGAGGGAACCGGGGAGCTGTTTTTT.

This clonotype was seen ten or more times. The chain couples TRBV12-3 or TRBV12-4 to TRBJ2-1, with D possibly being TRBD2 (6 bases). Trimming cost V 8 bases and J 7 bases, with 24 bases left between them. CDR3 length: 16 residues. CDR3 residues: CASHLPGSIGGNEQFF. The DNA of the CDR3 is TGTGCCAGCCACCTTCCCGGTAGCATAGGAGGGAATGAGCAGTTCTTC.

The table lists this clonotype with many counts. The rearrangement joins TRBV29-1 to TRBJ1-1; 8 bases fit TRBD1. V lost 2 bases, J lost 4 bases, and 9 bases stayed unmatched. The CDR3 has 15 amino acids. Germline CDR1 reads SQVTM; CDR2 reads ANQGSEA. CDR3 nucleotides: TGCAGCGTTGAAACCGGGACAGGTCGCGGCACTGAAGCTTTCTTT. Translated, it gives CSVETGTGRGTEAFF.

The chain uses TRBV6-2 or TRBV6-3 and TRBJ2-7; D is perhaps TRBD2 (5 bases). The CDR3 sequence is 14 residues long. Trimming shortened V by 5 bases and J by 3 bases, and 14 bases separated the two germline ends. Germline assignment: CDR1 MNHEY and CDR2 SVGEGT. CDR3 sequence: CASSATGIYYEQYF. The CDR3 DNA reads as TGTGCCAGCAGTGCCACCGGGATTTACTACGAGCAGTACTTC.

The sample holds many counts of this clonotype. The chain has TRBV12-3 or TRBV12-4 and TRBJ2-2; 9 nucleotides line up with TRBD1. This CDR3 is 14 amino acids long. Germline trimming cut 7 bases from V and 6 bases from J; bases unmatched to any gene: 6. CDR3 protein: CASTLQGASGELFF. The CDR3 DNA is TGTGCCAGCACCTTACAGGGGGCATCCGGGGAGCTGTTTTTT.

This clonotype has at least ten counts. CDR3 region: CASSLAPSEGEAFF. In DNA form, the CDR3 reads TGTGCCAGCAGCTTAGCCCCAAGTGAGGGTGAAGCTTTCTTT. This chain joins TRBV7-9 and TRBJ1-1, with D unresolved. The V gene's germline CDR1 is SEHNR and CDR2 FQNEAQ (reference sequence). Trimming cost V 0 bases and J 7 bases, with 12 bases left between them. The CDR3 consists of 14 residues.